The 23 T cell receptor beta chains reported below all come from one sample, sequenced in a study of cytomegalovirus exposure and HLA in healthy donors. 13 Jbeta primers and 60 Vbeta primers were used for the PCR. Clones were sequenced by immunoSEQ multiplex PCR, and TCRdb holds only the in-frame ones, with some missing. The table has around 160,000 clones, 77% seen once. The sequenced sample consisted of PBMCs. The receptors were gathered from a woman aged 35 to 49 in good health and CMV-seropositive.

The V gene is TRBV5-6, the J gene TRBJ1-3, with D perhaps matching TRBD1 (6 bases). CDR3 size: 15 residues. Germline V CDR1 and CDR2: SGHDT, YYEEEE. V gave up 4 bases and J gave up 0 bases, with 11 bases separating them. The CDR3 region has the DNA TGTGCCAGCAGCACCCGACAGGTCTCTGGAAACACCATATATTTT. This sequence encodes CASSTRQVSGNTIYF.

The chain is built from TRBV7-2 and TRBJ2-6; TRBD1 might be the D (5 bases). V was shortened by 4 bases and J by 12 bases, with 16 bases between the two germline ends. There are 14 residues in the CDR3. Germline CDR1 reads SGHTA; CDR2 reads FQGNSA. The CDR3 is CASSSTARLVVLTF. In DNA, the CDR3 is TGTGCCAGCAGCTCGACAGCCAGGCTAGTCGTCCTGACTTTC.

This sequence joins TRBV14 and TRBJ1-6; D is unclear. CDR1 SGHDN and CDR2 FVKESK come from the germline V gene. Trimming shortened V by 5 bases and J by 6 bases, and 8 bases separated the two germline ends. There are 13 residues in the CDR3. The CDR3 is CASSRTRNSPLHF. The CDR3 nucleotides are TGTGCCAGCAGCAGGACTCGTAATTCACCCCTCCACTTT.

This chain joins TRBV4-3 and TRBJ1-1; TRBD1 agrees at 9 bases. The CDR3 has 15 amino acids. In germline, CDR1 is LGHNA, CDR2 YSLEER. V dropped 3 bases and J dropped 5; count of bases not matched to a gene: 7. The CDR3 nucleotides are TGCGCCAGCAGCCATGCTGGGACAGGGAATACTGAAGCTTTCTTT. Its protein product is CASSHAGTGNTEAFF.

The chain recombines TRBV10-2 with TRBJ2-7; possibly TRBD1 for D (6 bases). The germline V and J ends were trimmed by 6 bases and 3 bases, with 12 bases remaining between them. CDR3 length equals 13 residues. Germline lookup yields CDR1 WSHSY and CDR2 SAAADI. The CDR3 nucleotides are TGCGCCAGCAGGCCTGGGGACAACTACGAGCAGTACTTC. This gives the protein CASRPGDNYEQYF.

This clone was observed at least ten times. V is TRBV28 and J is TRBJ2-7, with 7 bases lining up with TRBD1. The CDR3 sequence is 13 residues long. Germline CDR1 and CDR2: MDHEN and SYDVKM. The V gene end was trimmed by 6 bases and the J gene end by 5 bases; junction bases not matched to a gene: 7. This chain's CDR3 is CASSRDRANEQYF. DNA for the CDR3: TGTGCCAGCAGCCGCGACAGGGCCAACGAGCAGTACTTC.

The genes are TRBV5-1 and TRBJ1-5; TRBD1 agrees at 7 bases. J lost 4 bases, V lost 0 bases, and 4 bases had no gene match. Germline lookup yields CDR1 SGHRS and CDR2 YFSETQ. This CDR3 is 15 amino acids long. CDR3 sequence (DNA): TGCGCCAGCAGCTTGGGAGGGACAGAAAATCAGCCCCAGCATTTT. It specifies CASSLGGTENQPQHF.

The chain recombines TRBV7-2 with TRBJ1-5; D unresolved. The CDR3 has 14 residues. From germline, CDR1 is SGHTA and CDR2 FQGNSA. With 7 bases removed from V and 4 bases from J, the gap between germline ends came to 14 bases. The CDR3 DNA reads TGTGCCAGCACCGCCACGGGTATTAATCAGCCCCAGCATTTT. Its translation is CASTATGINQPQHF.

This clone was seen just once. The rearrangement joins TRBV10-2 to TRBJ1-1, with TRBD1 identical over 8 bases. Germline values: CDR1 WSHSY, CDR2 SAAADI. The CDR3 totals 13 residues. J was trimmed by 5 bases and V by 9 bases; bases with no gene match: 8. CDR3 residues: CASKDRGRTEAFF. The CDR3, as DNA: TGCGCCAGTAAAGACAGGGGCCGGACTGAAGCTTTCTTT.

The CDR3 here is CASSLPPQETQYF. In DNA, the CDR3 is TGTGCCAGCAGTCTCCCCCCTCAAGAGACCCAGTACTTC. The genes are TRBV6-6 and TRBJ2-5; D is unresolved. The CDR3 totals 13 residues. Germline V gives CDR1 MNHNY, CDR2 SVGAGI (reference sequence). V was pared by 5 bases and J by 2 bases, with 9 bases between.

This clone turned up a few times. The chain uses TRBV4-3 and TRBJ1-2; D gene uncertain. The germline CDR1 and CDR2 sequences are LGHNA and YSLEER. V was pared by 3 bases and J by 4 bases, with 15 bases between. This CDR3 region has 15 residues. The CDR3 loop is CASSQRETGIYGYTF. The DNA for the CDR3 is TGCGCCAGCAGCCAGAGGGAGACGGGAATCTATGGCTACACCTTC.

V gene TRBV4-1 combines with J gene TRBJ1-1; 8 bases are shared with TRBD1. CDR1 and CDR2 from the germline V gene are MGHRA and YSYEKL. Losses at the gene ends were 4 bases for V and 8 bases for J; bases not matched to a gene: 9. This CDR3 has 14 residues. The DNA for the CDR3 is TGCGCCAGCAGCCCTCAGGGGGCGCGTGCCGAAGCTTTCTTT. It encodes CASSPQGARAEAFF.

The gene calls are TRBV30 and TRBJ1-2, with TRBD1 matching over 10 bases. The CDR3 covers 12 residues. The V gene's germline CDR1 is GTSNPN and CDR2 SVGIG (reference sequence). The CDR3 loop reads CAGDRGLYGYTF. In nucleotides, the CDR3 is TGTGCGGGGGACAGGGGCCTCTATGGCTACACCTTC. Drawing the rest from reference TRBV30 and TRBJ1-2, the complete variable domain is SQTIHQWPATLVQPVGSPLSLECTVEGTSNPNLYWYRQAAGRGLQLLFYSVGIGQISSEVPQNLSASRPQDRQFILSSKKLLLSDSGFYLCAGDRGLYGYTFGSGTRLTVV.

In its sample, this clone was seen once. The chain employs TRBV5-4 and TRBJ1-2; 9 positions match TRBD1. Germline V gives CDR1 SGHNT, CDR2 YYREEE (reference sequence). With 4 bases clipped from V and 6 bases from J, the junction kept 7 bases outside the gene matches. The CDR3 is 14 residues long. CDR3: CASSKDRGDDGYTF. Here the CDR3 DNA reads TGTGCCAGCAGCAAAGACAGGGGGGACGATGGCTACACCTTC.

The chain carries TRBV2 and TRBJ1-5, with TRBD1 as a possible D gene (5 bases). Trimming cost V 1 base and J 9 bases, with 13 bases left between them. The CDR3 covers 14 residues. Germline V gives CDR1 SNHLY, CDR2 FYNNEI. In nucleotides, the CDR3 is TGTGCCAGCAGTGAAGGCGTCAGGGCAGGGCCCCAGCATTTT. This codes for CASSEGVRAGPQHF. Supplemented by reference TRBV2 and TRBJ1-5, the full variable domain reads EPEVTQTPSHQVTQMGQEVILRCVPISNHLYFYWYRQILGQKVEFLVSFYNNEISEKSEIFDDQFSVERPDGSNFTLKIRSTKLEDSAMYFCASSEGVRAGPQHFGDGTRLSIL.

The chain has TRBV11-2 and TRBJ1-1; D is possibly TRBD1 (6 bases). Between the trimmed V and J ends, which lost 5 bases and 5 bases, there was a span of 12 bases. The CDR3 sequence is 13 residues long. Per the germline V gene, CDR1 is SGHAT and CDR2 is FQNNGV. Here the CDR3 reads CASSLQGWTEAFF. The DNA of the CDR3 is TGTGCCAGCAGCCTACAGGGATGGACTGAAGCTTTCTTT.

This CDR3 reads CATTHRPEYYQPQHF. CDR3 nucleotide sequence: TGTGCCACTACCCACAGGCCCGAATACTATCAGCCCCAGCATTTT. The chain carries TRBV6-1 and TRBJ1-5, with TRBD1 as a possible D gene (5 bases). The CDR3 has 15 amino acids. V lost 10 bases and J lost 5, with 21 bases in between. Germline assignment: CDR1 MNHNS and CDR2 SASEGT.

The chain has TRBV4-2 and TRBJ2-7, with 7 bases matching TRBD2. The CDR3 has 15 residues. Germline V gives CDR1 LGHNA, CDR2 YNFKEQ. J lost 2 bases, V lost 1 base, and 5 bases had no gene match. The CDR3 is CASSQGASGTYEQYF. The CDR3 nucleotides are TGTGCCAGCAGCCAAGGGGCTAGCGGTACCTACGAGCAGTACTTC.

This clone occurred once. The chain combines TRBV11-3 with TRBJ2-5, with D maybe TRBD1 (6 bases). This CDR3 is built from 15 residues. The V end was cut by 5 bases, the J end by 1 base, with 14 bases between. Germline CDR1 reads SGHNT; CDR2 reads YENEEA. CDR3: CASSVNRAVQETQYF. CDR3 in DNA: TGTGCCAGCAGCGTGAACAGGGCCGTCCAAGAGACCCAGTACTTC.

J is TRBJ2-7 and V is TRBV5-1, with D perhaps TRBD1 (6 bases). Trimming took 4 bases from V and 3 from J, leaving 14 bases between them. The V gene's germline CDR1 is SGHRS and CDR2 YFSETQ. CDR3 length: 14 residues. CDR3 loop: CASSQTQGDYEQYF. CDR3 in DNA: TGCGCCAGCAGCCAAACACAGGGAGACTACGAGCAGTACTTC.

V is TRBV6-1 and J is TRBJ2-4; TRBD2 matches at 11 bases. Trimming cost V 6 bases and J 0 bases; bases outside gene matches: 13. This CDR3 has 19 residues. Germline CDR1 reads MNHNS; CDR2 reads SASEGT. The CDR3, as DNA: TGTGCCAGCAGCGAACGGCTAGCGGGGGGCAATGCAGCCAAAAACATTCAGTACTTC. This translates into CASSERLAGGNAAKNIQYF.

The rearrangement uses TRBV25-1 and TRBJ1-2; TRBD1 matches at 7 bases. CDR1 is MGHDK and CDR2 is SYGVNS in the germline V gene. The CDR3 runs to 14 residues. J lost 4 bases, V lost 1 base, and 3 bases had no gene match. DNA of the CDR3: TGTGCCAGCAGTGAATTGGGACAGATCTATGGCTACACCTTC. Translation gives CASSELGQIYGYTF.

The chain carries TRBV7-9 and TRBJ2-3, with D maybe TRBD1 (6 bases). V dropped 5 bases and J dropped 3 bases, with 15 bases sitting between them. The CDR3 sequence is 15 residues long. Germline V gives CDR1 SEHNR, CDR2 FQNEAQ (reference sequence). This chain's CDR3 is CASSLGQGITDTQYF. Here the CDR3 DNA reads TGTGCCAGCAGCCTTGGGCAGGGGATTACAGATACGCAGTATTTT.